What follows are 22 T cell receptor beta chains derived from one specimen sequenced in a study of Graves' ophthalmopathy and Graves' hyperthyroidism. Amplified TCR beta CDR3 regions were obtained using RNA transcripts as template. Second-round multiplex PCR came after first-round RT-PCR with HTBI primers. One entry per CDR3 protein results from TCRdb running MiXCR on the multiplex PCR reads. The sample yields about 620,000 distinct CDR3 sequences, 20% to 25% seen once. Sequencing input: peripheral blood. The receptors derive from a woman aged 18-29 years with stable Graves' hyperthyroidism. Some clones in this sample may be carry-over from other donors' samples.

This clonotype occurred many times. This rearrangement joins TRBV6-5 to TRBJ2-7; D uncertain. The CDR3 loop spans 10 amino acids. Between the trimmed V and J ends, which lost 2 bases and 7 bases, there was a span of 3 bases. Germline V lookup: CDR1 MNHEY, CDR2 SVGAGI. CDR3 DNA sequence: TGTGCCAGCAGTTACAATGAGCAGTACTTC. It specifies CASSYNEQYF.

This clonotype has ten or more counts. The rearrangement joins TRBV28 to TRBJ2-7; the match to TRBD2 covers 10 bases. Germline V gene data show CDR1 as MDHEN and CDR2 as SYDVKM. CDR3 length: 20 amino acids. J lost 0 bases, V lost 3 bases, and 17 bases had no gene match. The chain's CDR3 is CASSFTHTTSTSGDSYEQYF. CDR3 nucleotide sequence: TGTGCCAGCAGTTTTACCCACACCACCTCAACTAGCGGGGACTCCTACGAGCAGTACTTC.

This clonotype came up many times. The chain couples TRBV6-1 to TRBJ2-7, with 7 positions matching TRBD2. The V gene's germline CDR1 is MNHNS and CDR2 SASEGT. CDR3 length: 13 residues. The trim removed 6 bases at V and 3 bases at J, leaving 5 bases unmatched. Here the CDR3 DNA reads TGTGCCAGCAGCTCCACTAGCGACTACGAGCAGTACTTC. Translating gives CASSSTSDYEQYF.

At least ten counts were recorded for this clonotype. The chain employs TRBV7-2 and TRBJ2-5; TRBD1 matches 11 bases. Germline V gene lookup returns CDR1 SGHTA and CDR2 FQGNSA. CDR3 length equals 14 residues. V shed 5 bases, J shed 4 bases, and the junction held 3 bases outside the gene matches. The CDR3 spells CASSQDRGRETQYF. DNA for the CDR3: TGTGCCAGCAGCCAGGACAGGGGGCGAGAGACCCAGTACTTC.

The gene calls are TRBV30 and TRBJ1-1, with D uncertain. Looked up from germline, CDR1 is GTSNPN and CDR2 is SVGIG (reference sequence). The ends were cut back, 1 base at V and 1 base at J, with 10 bases in the middle. This CDR3 spans 14 amino acids. As DNA, the CDR3 is TGTGCCTGGAGTGCCGGAACCGCGAACACTGAAGCTTTCTTT. As protein: CAWSAGTANTEAFF.

At least ten counts were recorded for this clonotype. This chain links TRBV9 with TRBJ2-5; 11 bases align to TRBD2. Trimming took 1 base from V and 5 from J; bases not matched to a gene: 7. Germline V CDR1 and CDR2: SGDLS, YYNGEE. This CDR3 comprises 16 residues. The CDR3 DNA follows: TGTGCCAGCAGCGTAACTAGCGGGGGTTATCGGGAGACCCAGTACTTC. It yields the protein CASSVTSGGYRETQYF.

As regards this clonotype: A much bigger clone sits one base away, suggesting this may be a read error. This rearrangement joins TRBV19 to TRBJ1-1, with no clear D. Germline loops: CDR1 LNHDA, CDR2 SQIVND (reference sequence). Trimming shortened V by 5 bases and J by 4 bases, and 8 bases separated the two germline ends. The CDR3 length is 12 residues. The CDR3 is CASSVTLTEAFF. CDR3 sequence (DNA): TGTGCCAGTAGTGTGACACTCACTGAAGCTTTCTTT. Based on the CDR3 plus reference TRBV19 and TRBJ1-1, the full variable domain is DGGITQSPKYLFRKEGQNVTLSCEQNLNHDAMYWYRQDPGQGLRLIYYSQIVNDFQKGDIAEGYSVSREKKESFPLTVTSAQKNPTAFYLCASSVTLTEAFFGQGTRLTVV.

This clonotype came up many times. The chain joins TRBV18 to TRBJ1-2; no clear D. Germline V gene sequence: CDR1 KGHSH, CDR2 LQKENI. The CDR3 is made up of 14 amino acids. Trimming pared 5 bases from V and 7 bases from J, leaving 17 bases between. Here the CDR3 DNA reads TGTGCCAGCTCATCGTTAGACTTGAGACGTGGCTACACCTTC. Amino acids: CASSSLDLRRGYTF.

This clonotype has a handful of counts. This chain connects TRBV3-1 to TRBJ1-2; D remains ambiguous. The V end was cut by 2 bases, the J end by 2 bases, with 9 bases between. Germline V lookup: CDR1 LGHDT, CDR2 YNNKEL (reference sequence). The CDR3 spans 14 residues. CDR3 DNA: TGTGCCAGCAGCCAATGGGCAGAGAACTATGGCTACACCTTC. Its translation: CASSQWAENYGYTF.

The gene calls are TRBV20-1 and TRBJ1-5; D may be TRBD1 (6 bases). The CDR3 runs to 14 residues. Germline V lookup: CDR1 DFQATT, CDR2 SNEGSKA (reference sequence). Trimming pared 3 bases from V and 8 bases from J, leaving 17 bases between. This CDR3 is CSASYAGAGEPQHF. In DNA form, the CDR3 reads TGCAGTGCTAGTTATGCGGGGGCGGGGGAGCCCCAGCATTTT.

In its sample, this clonotype was seen many times. This chain connects TRBV5-1 to TRBJ1-1; no firm D call. Germline V gene lookup returns CDR1 SGHRS and CDR2 YFSETQ. CDR3 length: 17 residues. V lost 3 bases and J 0 bases, leaving 18 bases between the germline ends. For the CDR3, the DNA is TGCGCCAGCAGCTCCCCCCGGGGAGTCCTCTTGAACACTGAAGCTTTCTTT. The encoded protein is CASSSPRGVLLNTEAFF.

This rearrangement joins TRBV7-2 to TRBJ1-1; D remains unclear. V lost 5 bases to trimming and J lost 5 bases, with 9 bases between them. This CDR3 is 12 amino acids long. Germline assignment: CDR1 SGHTA and CDR2 FQGNSA. This CDR3 is CASSRQRTEAFF. DNA for the CDR3: TGTGCCAGCAGCCGACAAAGGACTGAAGCTTTCTTT.

This clonotype came up many times. The V and J genes are TRBV11-1 and TRBJ1-2; 9 bases are shared with TRBD1. CDR3 length equals 15 residues. Germline V gene lookup returns CDR1 SGHAT and CDR2 FQDESV (reference sequence). Unmatched junction bases numbered 7, after V lost 4 bases and J lost 4 bases. The CDR3 DNA reads as TGTGCCAGCAGCTCCAGGACAGGGGAAGTCTATGGCTACACCTTC. Translating gives CASSSRTGEVYGYTF.

There are many counts of this clonotype. The rearrangement links TRBV29-1 to TRBJ2-2; tentative D call: TRBD2 (6 bases). V was pared by 6 bases and J by 7 bases, with 15 bases between. The CDR3 consists of 13 residues. The germline CDR1 and CDR2 sequences are SQVTM and ANQGSEA. The CDR3 DNA reads as TGCAGCGTCGTCGGGGGTATTGGCGGGGAGCTGTTTTTT. Translating gives CSVVGGIGGELFF.

This clonotype was recorded many times. V gene TRBV20-1 combines with J gene TRBJ1-2; D uncertain. This CDR3 comprises 13 residues. Trimming shortened V by 3 bases and J by 7 bases, and 15 bases separated the two germline ends. CDR1 DFQATT and CDR2 SNEGSKA come from the germline V gene (reference sequence). The CDR3 spells CSASRREPSGYTF. CDR3 DNA sequence: TGCAGTGCTAGTAGGCGGGAACCCTCTGGCTACACCTTC.

This clonotype occurred many times. CDR3 residues: CATLGGVILGANVLTF. The DNA for the CDR3 is TGTGCCACCCTGGGGGGAGTAATTCTGGGGGCCAACGTCCTGACTTTC. The rearrangement uses TRBV2 and TRBJ2-6; D may be TRBD2 (6 bases). Trimming took 10 bases from V and 4 from J, leaving 20 bases between them. Germline assignment: CDR1 SNHLY and CDR2 FYNNEI. This CDR3 comprises 16 residues.

CDR3 loop: CASSPSGRGLYGYTF. CDR3 nucleotides: TGTGCCAGCAGTCCGTCCGGACGAGGTCTCTATGGCTACACCTTC. This chain links TRBV11-1 with TRBJ1-2; D is ambiguous. Trimming took off 6 bases at V and 4 bases at J, with 18 bases between the two ends. From germline, CDR1 is SGHAT and CDR2 FQDESV (reference sequence). This CDR3 has 15 amino acids.

The chain links TRBV7-9 to TRBJ2-7; TRBD1 might be the D (6 bases). This CDR3 contains 13 residues. V lost 3 bases and J 6 bases, leaving 12 bases between the germline ends. The germline V gene encodes CDR1 SEHNR and CDR2 FQNEAQ (reference sequence). In DNA form, the CDR3 reads TGTGCCAGCAGCTTCTCCGACAGGCGCGAGCAGTACTTC. Translation gives CASSFSDRREQYF.

The genes are TRBV9 and TRBJ2-5; the match to TRBD1 covers 10 bases. The V and J ends lost 3 bases and 4 bases, in that order; junction bases with no gene match: 9. The CDR3 covers 16 residues. Germline V gene data show CDR1 as SGDLS and CDR2 as YYNGEE. The CDR3 nucleotides are TGTGCCAGCAGCGCCGAGACAGGGGGCGCGGGAGAGACCCAGTACTTC. Amino acid sequence: CASSAETGGAGETQYF.

This clonotype showed up many times. A read error likely explains this, since a far larger clone differs by one base. The chain employs TRBV12-3 or TRBV12-4 and TRBJ2-7; D is undetermined. This CDR3 comprises 12 residues. CDR3 bases: TGTGCCGGCAGTAGTGGAACTTACGAGCAGTACTTC. This encodes CAGSSGTYEQYF.

The chain links TRBV6-1 to TRBJ2-7, with 7 bases lining up with TRBD2. Germline CDR1 and CDR2: MNHNS and SASEGT. The CDR3 sequence is 14 residues long. The V and J ends lost 3 bases and 3 bases, in that order; junction bases with no gene match: 5. Here the CDR3 reads CASSEEGLFYEQYF. The CDR3 DNA reads TGTGCCAGCAGTGAGGAGGGACTATTCTACGAGCAGTACTTC.

The sample holds many counts of this clonotype. CDR3 sequence reads: CASSRSTAGTRSYEQYF. As DNA, the CDR3 is TGTGCCAGCAGCCGTAGCACGGCCGGGACTAGAAGTTACGAGCAGTACTTC. J is TRBJ2-7 and V is TRBV12-3 or TRBV12-4; the match to TRBD2 covers 8 bases. This CDR3 has 17 amino acids. Germline trimming cut 6 bases from V and 4 bases from J; bases unmatched to any gene: 17.